This is a list of T cell receptor beta chains from one sample in a study of beta chain features in type 1 diabetes. Profiled with immunoSEQ multiplex PCR; TCRdb holds only in-frame clones, not every one. The table shows roughly 400,000 clones, with approximately 16% occurring only once. Input material: naive CD4+ T cells from blood. The origin of the receptors is a woman between 18 and 29 years old in good health. Both conserved end residues are part of each CDR3. Each record gives: CDR3 protein, CDR3 DNA, D gene, J gene, V gene, clone size. D genes are given only for firm matches. Not every row has a clone size; where given, it reads once, few, many or a size class.

CDR3aa: CASSPLGIGRNIQYF; CDR3nt: TGCGCCAGCAGCCCGCTTGGAATTGGGAGAAACATTCAGTACTTC; d_gene: .; j_gene: TRBJ2-4; v_gene: TRBV5-1; abundance: few
CDR3aa: CASMSGTGGPYEQYF; CDR3nt: TGTGCCAGCATGTCCGGGACAGGGGGCCCCTACGAGCAGTACTTC; d_gene: TRBD1; j_gene: TRBJ2-7; v_gene: TRBV28; abundance: few
CDR3aa: CATSITGGPEAFF; CDR3nt: TGTGCCACCAGCATTACGGGGGGTCCTGAAGCTTTCTTT; d_gene: .; j_gene: TRBJ1-1; v_gene: TRBV15; abundance: few
CDR3aa: CATSRDFAGYNEQFF; CDR3nt: TGTGCCACCAGCAGAGATTTTGCGGGATACAATGAGCAGTTCTTC; d_gene: .; j_gene: TRBJ2-1; v_gene: TRBV15; abundance: few
CDR3aa: CASSQGGSGTDTQYF; CDR3nt: TGCGCCAGCAGCCAAGGGGGTAGCGGCACAGATACGCAGTATTTT; d_gene: .; j_gene: TRBJ2-3; v_gene: TRBV4-3; abundance: few
CDR3aa: CAWKRGSYNEQFF; CDR3nt: TGTGCCTGGAAGCGGGGCTCCTACAATGAGCAGTTCTTC; d_gene: TRBD2; j_gene: TRBJ2-1; v_gene: TRBV30; abundance: few
CDR3aa: CASSFWTHNTEAFF; CDR3nt: TGTGCCAGCAGCTTTTGGACACACAACACTGAAGCTTTCTTT; d_gene: .; j_gene: TRBJ1-1; v_gene: TRBV7-2; abundance: few
CDR3aa: CASSTQANTEAFF; CDR3nt: TGCGCCAGCAGCACCCAGGCTAACACTGAAGCTTTCTTT; d_gene: .; j_gene: TRBJ1-1; v_gene: TRBV5-1; abundance: .
CDR3aa: CSASGTDTQYF; CDR3nt: TGCAGTGCTAGCGGCACAGATACGCAGTATTTT; d_gene: .; j_gene: TRBJ2-3; v_gene: TRBV20-1; abundance: .
CDR3aa: CASSSGTGIYEQYF; CDR3nt: TGTGCCAGCAGCTCCGGGACAGGGATCTACGAGCAGTACTTC; d_gene: TRBD1; j_gene: TRBJ2-7; v_gene: TRBV7-9; abundance: .
CDR3aa: CAWSVAGGIMNTEAFF; CDR3nt: TGTGCCTGGAGTGTCGCAGGGGGGATCATGAACACTGAAGCTTTCTTT; d_gene: TRBD1; j_gene: TRBJ1-1; v_gene: TRBV30; abundance: .
CDR3aa: CASSLSSGRAGEQFF; CDR3nt: TGCGCCAGCAGCCTGTCTAGCGGGAGGGCCGGCGAGCAGTTCTTC; d_gene: TRBD2; j_gene: TRBJ2-1; v_gene: TRBV4-3; abundance: few
CDR3aa: CASSPRDRAYTEAFF; CDR3nt: TGTGCCAGCTCACCACGGGACAGGGCGTACACTGAAGCTTTCTTT; d_gene: TRBD1; j_gene: TRBJ1-1; v_gene: TRBV18; abundance: .
CDR3aa: CASSFGRVQETQYF; CDR3nt: TGCGCCAGCAGCTTCGGGAGGGTTCAAGAGACCCAGTACTTC; d_gene: TRBD2; j_gene: TRBJ2-5; v_gene: TRBV5-1; abundance: .
CDR3aa: CASSFYRYPRETQYF; CDR3nt: TGTGCCAGCAGCTTCTACAGGTACCCCAGGGAGACCCAGTACTTC; d_gene: .; j_gene: TRBJ2-5; v_gene: TRBV6-6; abundance: few
CDR3aa: CASSPSTGGRTEAFF; CDR3nt: TGTGCCAGCTCACCAAGTACAGGGGGCCGGACTGAAGCTTTCTTT; d_gene: TRBD1; j_gene: TRBJ1-1; v_gene: TRBV18; abundance: .
CDR3aa: CASSYGTSGELFF; CDR3nt: TGTGCCAGCAGTTACGGGACTAGCGGGGAGCTGTTTTTT; d_gene: TRBD2; j_gene: TRBJ2-2; v_gene: TRBV6-5; abundance: once
CDR3aa: CASSPTSGGDTQYF; CDR3nt: TGTGCCAGCTCACCGACTAGCGGAGGGGATACGCAGTATTTT; d_gene: TRBD2; j_gene: TRBJ2-3; v_gene: TRBV18; abundance: few
CDR3aa: CSVEERLVQNIQYF; CDR3nt: TGCAGCGTGGAGGAGAGACTAGTTCAAAACATTCAGTACTTC; d_gene: .; j_gene: TRBJ2-4; v_gene: TRBV29-1; abundance: few
CDR3aa: CASSVLAGGGYEQYF; CDR3nt: TGTGCCAGCAGTGTGCTAGCGGGAGGCGGTTACGAGCAGTACTTC; d_gene: TRBD2; j_gene: TRBJ2-7; v_gene: TRBV27; abundance: few
CDR3aa: CASGLETANTGELFF; CDR3nt: TGTGCTAGTGGTTTGGAAACAGCGAACACCGGGGAGCTGTTTTTT; d_gene: .; j_gene: TRBJ2-2; v_gene: TRBV12-5; abundance: .
CDR3aa: CASSHSGGQYF; CDR3nt: TGTGCCAGCAGCCATTCGGGGGGGCAGTACTTC; d_gene: TRBD2; j_gene: TRBJ2-5; v_gene: TRBV7-6; abundance: .
CDR3aa: CATMGQSNTGELFF; CDR3nt: TGTGCCACCATGGGACAGTCGAACACCGGGGAGCTGTTTTTT; d_gene: TRBD1; j_gene: TRBJ2-2; v_gene: TRBV18; abundance: .
CDR3aa: CASGRTGGSEAFF; CDR3nt: TGTGCCAGCGGAAGGACAGGGGGCTCTGAAGCTTTCTTT; d_gene: TRBD1; j_gene: TRBJ1-1; v_gene: TRBV27; abundance: .
CDR3aa: CASSPRYNEQFF; CDR3nt: TGTGCCAGCAGCCCGCGGTACAATGAGCAGTTCTTC; d_gene: .; j_gene: TRBJ2-1; v_gene: TRBV5-8; abundance: .
CDR3aa: CASSLTGNTEAFF; CDR3nt: TGTGCCAGCAGCTTAACGGGCAACACTGAAGCTTTCTTT; d_gene: .; j_gene: TRBJ1-1; v_gene: TRBV7-3; abundance: few
CDR3aa: CAWSVAVAGGRGEQFF; CDR3nt: TGTGCCTGGAGTGTGGCGGTAGCGGGAGGGCGGGGTGAGCAGTTCTTC; d_gene: TRBD2; j_gene: TRBJ2-1; v_gene: TRBV30; abundance: few